This T cell receptor beta chain was found in a study of blood T cell repertoires in COVID-19. About the research overall: The study drew acute and convalescent COVID-19 samples from the United States, Italy and Spain. PBMCs, B-cell-depleted T cells, or T cells were the source of the cDNA or gDNA that made up the material.

Authors' data handling: Quantification of nucleated cells was approximated via reference gene primer amplification. Produced via immunoSEQ multiplex PCR; TCRdb's table is partial and in-frame only. V, J and clone size are taken as reported in that table, and D and trimming were inferred from the DNA itself. The table shows around 24,000 clones, with roughly 90% occurring only once. From germline, CDR1 is MNHEY and CDR2 SMNVEV (reference sequence). CDR3 length equals 16 residues. V shed 7 bases, J shed 7 bases, and the junction held 14 bases outside the gene matches. This clone was observed once. Sequences were obtained from peripheral blood. The TCR sequence derives from a woman in her sixties or seventies with active COVID-19. The chain is built from TRBV27 and TRBJ2-7; TRBD2 aligns across 12 bases. The CDR3 sequence is CASTPSRLAGAQEQYF. In DNA, the CDR3 is TGTGCCAGCACCCCGTCGAGACTAGCGGGAGCTCAGGAGCAGTACTTC.